These 19 T cell receptor beta chains were sequenced from one sample in a study of T cell responses to AZD1222 COVID-19 vaccine. Only in-frame clones appear in the TCRdb table, and some are missing; sequencing was by immunoSEQ multiplex PCR. Of more than 65,000 clones in the sample, 70% to 90% were seen once. The specimen was peripheral blood, collected on day 0 of AZD1222 vaccination. The source of these receptors is an adult in good health.

DNA of the CDR3: TGCGCCAGCAGCTTGGTGGGACAGGGATATGAAAAACTGTTTTTT. It encodes CASSLVGQGYEKLFF. The rearrangement joins TRBV5-1 to TRBJ1-4, with 9 nucleotides matching TRBD1. V trimming: 0 bases; J trimming: 6 bases; junction bases outside the gene matches: 3. The CDR3 contains 15 residues. Per germline, CDR1 SGHRS and CDR2 YFSETQ. The entire variable domain, with the rest obtained from reference TRBV5-1 and TRBJ1-4, is as follows: KAGVTQTPRYLIKTRGQQVTLSCSPISGHRSVSWYQQTPGQGLQFLFEYFSETQRNKGNFPGRFSGRQFSNSRSEMNVSTLELGDSALYLCASSLVGQGYEKLFFGSGTQLSVL.

The rearrangement links TRBV12-3 or TRBV12-4 to TRBJ1-1; no firm D call. This CDR3 is built from 12 residues. Trimming shortened V by 3 bases and J by 5 bases, and 7 bases separated the two germline ends. The CDR3, as DNA: TGTGCCAGCAGTTTTTGGGGAACTGAAGCTTTCTTT. It yields the protein CASSFWGTEAFF.

This clone has only one observation. The chain combines TRBV11-2 with TRBJ2-4, with D perhaps TRBD1 (6 bases). The V gene's germline CDR1 is SGHAT and CDR2 FQNNGV. The V gene lost 3 bases and the J gene lost 0 bases, with 9 bases spanning the gap. This CDR3 spans 15 amino acids. This chain's CDR3 is CASSFSGVAKNIQYF. The CDR3 DNA reads TGTGCCAGCAGCTTCTCAGGGGTAGCCAAAAACATTCAGTACTTC.

The rearrangement uses TRBV11-1 and TRBJ2-1, with D perhaps matching TRBD2 (6 bases). The CDR3 has 14 residues. V was clipped by 5 bases and J by 1 base, with 9 bases between them. The V gene's germline CDR1 is SGHAT and CDR2 FQDESV (reference sequence). The CDR3 bases are TGTGCCAGCAGCAGGGACTTTTCCTACAATGAGCAGTTCTTC. It yields the protein CASSRDFSYNEQFF.

This clone was detected only once. The chain carries TRBV7-2 and TRBJ1-6; no reliable D call. Germline CDR1 and CDR2: SGHTA and FQGNSA. Trimming left V 5 bases short and J 7 bases short, with 15 bases between. The CDR3 contains 15 residues. The CDR3 DNA sequence: TGTGCCAGCAGCCCAGAGGCAGCTCCAAATTCACCCCTCCACTTT. It yields the protein CASSPEAAPNSPLHF.

The V gene is TRBV11-2, the J gene TRBJ2-7; 11 nucleotides agree with TRBD2. Germline CDR1 is SGHAT and CDR2 is FQNNGV. The ends lost 2 bases at V and 2 bases at J; junction bases unmatched: 5. The CDR3 extends over 16 amino acids. The CDR3 spells CASSLKLAGDAYEQYF. As DNA, the CDR3 is TGTGCCAGCAGCTTAAAACTAGCGGGAGATGCCTACGAGCAGTACTTC.

This clone showed up just once. Other DNA variants within this sample encode the same CDR3. This rearrangement joins TRBV6-4 to TRBJ2-3; D uncertain. Germline lookup yields CDR1 MRHNA and CDR2 SNTAGT. Trimming removed 0 bases from V and 2 bases from J, with 3 bases in between. This CDR3 is 13 amino acids long. The CDR3 coding sequence is TGTGCCAGCAGTGACTCGATCACAGATACGCAGTATTTT. The encoded protein is CASSDSITDTQYF.

This clone has just a few counts. V is TRBV5-6 and J is TRBJ2-7, with TRBD1 identical over 11 bases. CDR1 and CDR2 from the germline V gene are SGHDT and YYEEEE. The junction had 9 bases not matched to a gene; V was cut back by 4 bases and J by 6 bases. The CDR3 is 15 amino acids. DNA for the CDR3: TGTGCCAGCAGCACCACTGGACAGGGGGCAGGCGAGCAGTACTTC. It specifies CASSTTGQGAGEQYF.

This clone was seen only a few times. The chain uses TRBV12-3 or TRBV12-4 and TRBJ1-1, with D uncertain. Trimming took off 0 bases at V and 8 bases at J, with 4 bases between the two ends. The length of the CDR3 is 11 residues. The CDR3 is CASSLALEAFF. The DNA for the CDR3 is TGTGCCAGCAGTTTAGCCCTCGAAGCTTTCTTT.

This clone appeared a few times. The chain has TRBV5-1 and TRBJ2-1; TRBD1 agrees at 9 bases. The CDR3 contains 16 residues. V was clipped by 0 bases and J by 7 bases; unmatched bases: 8. CDR1 is SGHRS, CDR2 YFSETQ, per germline. In nucleotides, the CDR3 is TGCGCCAGCAGCTTGGGACAGGGGGATGAATGGAATGAGCAGTTCTTC. Its protein product is CASSLGQGDEWNEQFF.

The chain links TRBV7-2 to TRBJ1-2, with D possibly being TRBD1 (6 bases). The CDR3 loop spans 15 amino acids. V gave up 5 bases and J gave up 5 bases, with 18 bases separating them. The germline V gene has CDR1 SGHTA and CDR2 FQGNSA. DNA of the CDR3: TGTGCCAGCAGCCCCCAGAGAGGGCAGGGGTATGGCTACACCTTC. This sequence encodes CASSPQRGQGYGYTF. The whole variable domain, remainder taken from reference TRBV7-2 and TRBJ1-2, is GAGVSQSPSNKVTEKGKDVELRCDPISGHTALYWYRQSLGQGLEFLIYFQGNSAPDKSGLPSDRFSAERTGGSVSTLTIQRTQQEDSAVYLCASSPQRGQGYGYTFGSGTRLTVV.

This clone was counted only a few times. The rearrangement joins TRBV5-1 to TRBJ2-2; 10 bases align to TRBD2. This CDR3 has 15 residues. Looked up from germline, CDR1 is SGHRS and CDR2 is YFSETQ. V lost 4 bases to trimming and J lost 7 bases; unmatched junction nucleotides: 7. The CDR3 protein is CASSTAGGQHGELFF. DNA of the CDR3: TGCGCCAGCAGCACAGCGGGGGGGCAGCACGGGGAGCTGTTTTTT.

The chain couples TRBV7-8 to TRBJ1-1, with D possibly matching TRBD1 (6 bases). Germline CDR1 is SGHVS and CDR2 is FQNEAQ. The CDR3 is made up of 16 amino acids. V lost 0 bases, J lost 5 bases, and 16 bases lay in between. This CDR3 reads CASSLAFGGRRTEAFF. CDR3 nucleotide sequence: TGTGCCAGCAGCTTAGCGTTTGGGGGGCGCCGGACTGAAGCTTTCTTT.

This CDR3 reads CSVVQPSSYEQYF. CDR3 coding DNA: TGCAGCGTTGTACAACCTAGCTCCTACGAGCAGTACTTC. V is TRBV29-1 and J is TRBJ2-7; D gene uncertain. CDR1 SQVTM and CDR2 ANQGSEA come from the germline V gene. The CDR3 spans 13 residues. Trimming shortened V by 4 bases and J by 0 bases, and 10 bases separated the two germline ends.

For the CDR3, the DNA is TGTGCCAGCAGCTTAAGTAGGGGTTCGGGCTCCTATGGCTACACCTTC. This gives the protein CASSLSRGSGSYGYTF. The genes are TRBV7-2 and TRBJ1-2; tentative D call: TRBD1 (5 bases). Trimming left V 2 bases short and J 4 bases short, with 17 bases between. The CDR3 loop spans 16 amino acids. Germline V lookup: CDR1 SGHTA, CDR2 FQGNSA.

V is TRBV5-1 and J is TRBJ1-1, with unresolved D. CDR3 size: 13 residues. Germline CDR1 and CDR2: SGHRS and YFSETQ. Trimming pared 4 bases from V and 4 bases from J, leaving 11 bases between. The CDR3 reads CASSPSTTTEAFF. CDR3 bases: TGCGCCAGCAGCCCTAGTACCACCACTGAAGCTTTCTTT.

This clone is a singleton in its sample. The V gene is TRBV19, the J gene TRBJ1-2; D is unclear. In germline, CDR1 is LNHDA, CDR2 SQIVND (reference sequence). V was pared by 3 bases and J by 0 bases, with 8 bases between. There are 14 residues in the CDR3. For the CDR3, the DNA is TGTGCCAGTAGTATGGCCAGGACTAACTATGGCTACACCTTC. This gives the protein CASSMARTNYGYTF.

This clone has only a few counts. The gene calls are TRBV7-9 and TRBJ1-3, with 7 bases identical to TRBD1. The V and J ends lost 5 bases and 1 base, in that order; junction bases with no gene match: 8. Germline V gene lookup returns CDR1 SEHNR and CDR2 FQNEAQ (reference sequence). The CDR3 is 16 residues long. The CDR3 DNA is TGTGCCAGCAGCGGGGGACAGATCTTTTCTGGAAACACCATATATTTT. Translated: CASSGGQIFSGNTIYF.

J is TRBJ2-5 and V is TRBV7-2; 13 bases align to TRBD2. The germline gives CDR1 SGHTA, CDR2 FQGNSA. The V gene end was trimmed by 2 bases and the J gene end by 5 bases; junction bases not matched to a gene: 2. The CDR3 contains 15 residues. The DNA for the CDR3 is TGTGCCAGCAGCTTAAGGACTAGCGGGGGCGAGACCCAGTACTTC. Translating it yields CASSLRTSGGETQYF.